The T cell receptor (beta chain) under discussion was sequenced for a study of CD8 T cells in ankylosing spondylitis (dated by TCRdb to 2015 to 2018). Broadly, across the study: The study profiled T cell receptor beta repertoires in healthy donors and ankylosing spondylitis patients to find disease-linked TCR variants. The whole study cohort included roughly 110 healthy donors and 25 ankylosing spondylitis patients. Peripheral blood samples were taken, and synovial fluid was additionally collected from ankylosing spondylitis patients. What the study reported, not specific to this receptor: Blood from ankylosing spondylitis patients appeared to be characterized by a TCR beta motif composed of about 8 highly homologous amino acid variants. The disease-linked clones were reported as significantly enriched in matched synovial fluid samples from ankylosing spondylitis patients. Some TCR beta motif variants had previously been reported in synovial fluid and blood of reactive arthritis patients, which suggested common disease-initiation mechanisms. In peripheral blood, the disease-linked clones were found at relatively low frequencies and had a CD8+ phenotype.

These reads were obtained on an Illumina HiSeq 2500. Quantitative 5'-RACE with molecular barcodes was the method used to prepare the TCR beta libraries. As for how the authors treated the data: To identify disease-linked TCR variants, a new computational method was used, one built on a probabilistic model of VDJ rearrangement. The public reads were run again by TCRdb, first through fastp at Q25 and then through MiXCR, and only productive beta chains were kept. Under each unique CDR3 protein, matching rows form one entry showing the most common genes and DNA. The V and J calls, along with clone size, are taken from TCRdb and not from the paper's own processing. Across this sample there are more than 150,000 distinct CDR3 sequences, with around a sixth seen only once. The ten biggest clones cover 4.3% of the sample. This clonotype was detected many times. Which antigen it targets is not known. No much larger clone exists at a distance of one base, and base qualities are not known.

There are 17 amino acids in the CDR3, from cysteine to phenylalanine inclusive. Only the CDR3 DNA is retained, 51 bases long and in frame from the first base. According to the germline V gene, CDR1 reads SGHRS and CDR2 reads YFSETQ. From V the trimming removes 2 bases and from J it removes 0 bases, while the gene matches leave 6 bases of the junction unaccounted for. This TCR came from a male donor under 30 with ankylosing spondylitis or in good health (not recorded which). Donor details come from another sample of the same person, matched by shared clones. The rearranged chain carries TRBV5-1 and TRBJ2-1; TRBD2 fits 9 bases in the junction. The sequenced material came from blood, either unsorted or a sorted T cell fraction (not recorded which). This receptor has the CDR3 CASSLIAGDSSYNEQFF. The nucleotide sequence reads TGCGCCAGCAGCTTAATAGCGGGAGACAGCTCCTACAATGAGCAGTTCTTC.